This T cell receptor (beta chain) originates from a study of response to subunit inactivated influenza vaccine. One entry per CDR3 protein, called by TCRdb with MiXCR from the RT-PCR reads. This table holds hundreds of thousands of distinct CDR3 sequences, roughly 8.2% found once. The origin of this receptor is a man between 50 and 69 years old who received an inactivated influenza vaccine. Sequencing used PBMCs from blood, obtained roughly 24 months after vaccination.

CDR3 bases: TGCGCCAGCAGCCAAGATGTACGAGGGGTCAAAGAGACCCAGTACTTC. Translating it yields CASSQDVRGVKETQYF. The V and J genes are TRBV4-3 and TRBJ2-5, with D perhaps TRBD1 or TRBD2 (5 bases each). Per germline, CDR1 LGHNA and CDR2 YSLEER. CDR3 size: 16 residues. V lost 0 bases to trimming and J lost 3 bases, with 14 bases between them.